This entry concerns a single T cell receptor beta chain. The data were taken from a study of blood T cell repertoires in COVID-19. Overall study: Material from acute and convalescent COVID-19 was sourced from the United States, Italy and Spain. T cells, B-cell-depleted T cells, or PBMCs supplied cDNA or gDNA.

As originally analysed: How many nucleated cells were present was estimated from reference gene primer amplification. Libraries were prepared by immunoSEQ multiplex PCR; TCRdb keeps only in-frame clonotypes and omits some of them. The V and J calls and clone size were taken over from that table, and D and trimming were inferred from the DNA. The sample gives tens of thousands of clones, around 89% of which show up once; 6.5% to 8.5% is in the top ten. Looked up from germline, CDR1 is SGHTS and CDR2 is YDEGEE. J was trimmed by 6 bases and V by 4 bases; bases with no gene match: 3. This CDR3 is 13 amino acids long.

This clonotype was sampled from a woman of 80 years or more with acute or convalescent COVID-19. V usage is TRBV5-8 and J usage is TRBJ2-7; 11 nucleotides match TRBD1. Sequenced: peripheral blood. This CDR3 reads CASSLGQGVEQYF. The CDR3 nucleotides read TGTGCCAGCAGCCTGGGACAGGGGGTCGAGCAGTACTTC. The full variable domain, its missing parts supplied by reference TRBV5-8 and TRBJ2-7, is EAGVTQSPTHLIKTRGQQATLRCSPISGHTSVYWYQQALGLGLQFLLWYDEGEERNRGNFPPRFSGRQFPNYSSELNVNALELEDSALYLCASSLGQGVEQYFGPGTRLTVT.